The 18 T cell receptor beta chains below were found in one sample sequenced in a study of blood T cell repertoires in COVID-19. Sequencing was performed with immunoSEQ multiplex PCR; in TCRdb, only in-frame clones are kept and a portion is missing. The sample has 20,000 to 25,000 clones; 86% are singletons. The sample consisted of peripheral blood. These receptors were obtained from a human donor with active COVID-19. The donor label of this sample is uncertain.

This clone was detected only a few times. This chain links TRBV3-1 (or the pseudogene TRBV3-2) with TRBJ1-6; 9 positions agree with TRBD1. Germline loops: CDR1 LGHDT, CDR2 YNNKEL (reference sequence). V shed 3 bases, J shed 9 bases, and the junction held 6 bases outside the gene matches. The CDR3 is 15 amino acids. CDR3 bases: TGTGCCAGCAGCCAGGGGGGACAGGGACGTTCACCCCTCCACTTT. Translating gives CASSQGGQGRSPLHF.

The chain couples TRBV6-5 to TRBJ1-4; a possible D gene is TRBD1 (5 bases). The CDR3 runs to 12 residues. The germline CDR1 and CDR2 sequences are MNHEY and SVGAGI. Trimming pared 5 bases from V and 5 bases from J, leaving 6 bases between. CDR3 coding DNA: TGTGCCAGCAGTCGACAGAATGAAAAACTGTTTTTT. It codes for CASSRQNEKLFF.

J is TRBJ1-2 and V is TRBV5-1; no firm D call. The CDR3 is 17 amino acids. Germline assignment: CDR1 SGHRS and CDR2 YFSETQ. The ends were cut back, 0 bases at V and 6 bases at J, with 21 bases in the middle. In DNA, the CDR3 is TGCGCCAGCAGCTTGGCATTCTTGGACTTTAAAGGGCATGGCTACACCTTC. This sequence encodes CASSLAFLDFKGHGYTF.

The rearrangement links TRBV5-1 to TRBJ2-7, with TRBD1 matching over 10 bases. Germline V lookup: CDR1 SGHRS, CDR2 YFSETQ. This CDR3 contains 15 residues. V was pared by 4 bases and J by 4 bases, with 8 bases of the junction left unmatched. Here the CDR3 reads CASSAETGQGYEQYF. The CDR3 DNA reads TGCGCCAGCAGCGCAGAGACGGGACAGGGGTACGAGCAGTACTTC.

The chain is built from TRBV10-3 and TRBJ1-4, with TRBD1 as a possible D gene (5 bases). CDR3 size: 14 residues. V was clipped by 8 bases and J by 5 bases, with 15 bases between them. CDR1 and CDR2 (germline): ENHRY, SYGVKD. The CDR3 loop reads CAIGALGKNEKLFF. Written as DNA, the CDR3 is TGTGCCATCGGGGCTTTGGGAAAGAATGAAAAACTGTTTTTT.

The rearrangement uses TRBV6-2 or TRBV6-3 and TRBJ2-1, with TRBD2 matching over 15 bases. The CDR3 length is 17 residues. The trim removed 5 bases at V and 4 bases at J, leaving 6 bases unmatched. Germline values: CDR1 MNHEY, CDR2 SVGEGT. The CDR3 DNA follows: TGTGCCAGCAGTAGACCGGGGACTAGCGGGAGGTACAATGAGCAGTTCTTC. It yields the protein CASSRPGTSGRYNEQFF.

The V gene is TRBV11-3, the J gene TRBJ2-1; 15 bases fit TRBD2. Germline assignment: CDR1 SGHNT and CDR2 YENEEA. The CDR3 extends over 17 amino acids. With 5 bases clipped from V and 4 bases from J, the junction kept 6 bases outside the gene matches. CDR3 bases: TGTGCCAGCAGCCCGGGACTAGCGGGGGGACGTTACAATGAGCAGTTCTTC. Translating gives CASSPGLAGGRYNEQFF. The full variable domain, completed using reference TRBV11-3 and TRBJ2-1, is EAGVVQSPRYKIIEKKQPVAFWCNPISGHNTLYWYLQNLGQGPELLIRYENEEAVDDSQLPKDRFSAERLKGVDSTLKIQPAELGDSAVYLCASSPGLAGGRYNEQFFGPGTRLTVL.

In nucleotides, the CDR3 is TGCGCCAGCAGCTTACAGGGGACGAACACTGAAGCTTTCTTT. Translation gives CASSLQGTNTEAFF. The V and J genes are TRBV5-1 and TRBJ1-1; 7 bases align to TRBD1. J was trimmed by 1 base and V by 2 bases; bases with no gene match: 2. Germline values: CDR1 SGHRS, CDR2 YFSETQ. The CDR3 length is 14 residues.

The V and J genes are TRBV9 and TRBJ1-5, with TRBD1 matching over 7 bases. The CDR3 is 22 amino acids. Germline assignment: CDR1 SGDLS and CDR2 YYNGEE. J gave up 3 bases and V 0 bases, and 24 bases lay outside the gene matches. The CDR3 is CASSVAERAGTEDRKNNQPQHF. Written as DNA, the CDR3 is TGTGCCAGCAGCGTAGCTGAGAGGGCCGGGACAGAAGATAGAAAAAACAATCAGCCCCAGCATTTT.

J is TRBJ2-5 and V is TRBV5-1, with 12 bases lining up with TRBD2. The germline V gene encodes CDR1 SGHRS and CDR2 YFSETQ. J gave up 2 bases and V 4 bases, and 6 bases lay outside the gene matches. The CDR3 consists of 16 residues. Written as DNA, the CDR3 is TGCGCCAGCAGCCAAGGGACTAGCGGGCCACAAGAGACCCAGTACTTC. Translation gives CASSQGTSGPQETQYF.

V usage is TRBV27 and J usage is TRBJ1-2, with 9 bases fitting TRBD1. J lost 4 bases, V lost 6 bases, and 6 bases had no gene match. From germline, CDR1 is MNHEY and CDR2 SMNVEV (reference sequence). The CDR3 is made up of 14 amino acids. This chain's CDR3 is CASRRDRASYGYTF. DNA of the CDR3: TGTGCCAGCAGGAGGGACAGGGCTTCCTATGGCTACACCTTC.

V and J are TRBV28 and TRBJ2-7; TRBD1 might be the D (6 bases). Germline lookup yields CDR1 MDHEN and CDR2 SYDVKM. The V gene lost 4 bases and the J gene lost 4 bases, with 17 bases spanning the gap. The CDR3 has 15 residues. The CDR3 reads CASSYAGTLSYEQYF. The CDR3 DNA is TGTGCCAGCAGTTATGCCGGGACACTTTCTTACGAGCAGTACTTC.

The gene calls are TRBV5-4 and TRBJ1-6; D possibly corresponds to TRBD1 (6 bases). V was trimmed by 3 bases and J by 6 bases, leaving 16 bases between them. The CDR3 totals 16 residues. The germline CDR1 and CDR2 sequences are SGHNT and YYREEE (reference sequence). CDR3 residues: CASSSPRQGFNSPLHF. For the CDR3, the DNA is TGTGCCAGCAGCTCCCCCAGGCAGGGGTTTAATTCACCCCTCCACTTT. The variable domain in full, with the rest retrieved from reference TRBV5-4 and TRBJ1-6, is ETGVTQSPTHLIKTRGQQVTLRCSSQSGHNTVSWYQQALGQGPQFIFQYYREEENGRGNFPPRFSGLQFPNYSSELNVNALELDDSALYLCASSSPRQGFNSPLHFGNGTRLTVT.

The chain employs TRBV10-3 and TRBJ2-6; TRBD2 is a possible D gene (5 bases). Germline V gene sequence: CDR1 ENHRY, CDR2 SYGVKD. Trimming cost V 0 bases and J 2 bases, with 8 bases left between them. The CDR3 extends over 16 amino acids. The CDR3 loop reads CAISESAGAGANVLTF. The DNA of the CDR3 is TGTGCCATCAGTGAGTCAGCCGGGGCTGGGGCCAACGTCCTGACTTTC.

V gene TRBV28 combines with J gene TRBJ1-1; TRBD1 is a possible D gene (6 bases). This CDR3 comprises 13 residues. From germline, CDR1 is MDHEN and CDR2 SYDVKM. Between the trimmed V and J ends, which lost 6 bases and 8 bases, there was a span of 16 bases. The CDR3 coding sequence is TGTGCCAGCAGCCTCGACAGGATCTCAGAAGCTTTCTTT. Translated: CASSLDRISEAFF.

This chain joins TRBV3-1 (or the pseudogene TRBV3-2) and TRBJ1-2, with a tentative D call TRBD1 (5 bases). The CDR3 covers 12 residues. CDR1 is LGHDT and CDR2 is YNNKEL in the germline V gene (reference sequence). Trimming removed 6 bases at V and 4 bases at J, with 9 bases between. CDR3 sequence: CASSQGVYGYTF. DNA for the CDR3: TGTGCCAGCAGTCAGGGTGTCTATGGCTACACCTTC.

The chain uses TRBV2 and TRBJ1-6; TRBD1 might be the D (6 bases). The length of the CDR3 is 15 residues. Germline V lookup: CDR1 SNHLY, CDR2 FYNNEI. Between the trimmed V and J ends, which lost 4 bases and 6 bases, there was a span of 13 bases. This CDR3 reads CASSVSGQPNSPLHF. CDR3 DNA sequence: TGTGCCAGCAGTGTGTCTGGACAGCCTAATTCACCCCTCCACTTT.

A few counts support this clone. The rearrangement joins TRBV7-9 to TRBJ2-7; D not certain. CDR1 is SEHNR and CDR2 is FQNEAQ in the germline V gene (reference sequence). Trimming shortened V by 2 bases and J by 3 bases, and 8 bases separated the two germline ends. This CDR3 comprises 13 residues. The CDR3 bases are TGTGCCAGCAGCTTAAAACAGTACTACGAGCAGTACTTC. Its protein is CASSLKQYYEQYF.